This is a list of T cell receptor beta chains from one sample in a study of vaccination effects on CD4 cells after COVID-19. No cognate antigen is known for these TCRs. Sequencing used immunoSEQ multiplex PCR; TCRdb keeps in-frame clones, though not all of them. The table shows roughly 23,000 clones, with roughly three quarters occurring only once. This specimen was CD4+ T cells from PBMCs cultured with SARS-CoV-2 spike peptides, taken before COVID-19 vaccination. The origin of the receptors is a human donor who had a prior SARS-CoV-2 infection. Both conserved end residues are part of each CDR3. The order of the fields is CDR3 length, D gene, clone size, V gene, J gene, CDR3 protein, CDR3 DNA. D genes are given only for firm matches. A row's size may be missing; if present it is once, few, many or a size class.

len: 13; d_gene: NA; abundance: NA; v_gene: TRBV9; j_gene: TRBJ1-6; CDR3aa: CASSVGQDSPLHF; CDR3nt: TGTGCCAGCAGCGTAGGACAGGATTCACCCCTCCACTTT
len: 18; d_gene: NA; abundance: NA; v_gene: TRBV14; j_gene: TRBJ1-2; CDR3aa: CASSQHPGEGDPNYGYTF; CDR3nt: TGTGCCAGCAGCCAACATCCGGGGGAAGGGGACCCCAACTATGGCTACACCTTC
len: 13; d_gene: NA; abundance: NA; v_gene: TRBV6-5; j_gene: TRBJ1-1; CDR3aa: CASNKARNTEAFF; CDR3nt: TGTGCCAGCAACAAGGCGAGGAACACTGAAGCTTTCTTT
len: 14; d_gene: TRBD1; abundance: few; v_gene: TRBV6-2/TRBV6-3; j_gene: TRBJ2-7; CDR3aa: CASSVDRGWGEQYF; CDR3nt: TGTGCCAGCAGTGTCGACAGGGGTTGGGGCGAGCAGTACTTC
len: 13; d_gene: NA; abundance: NA; v_gene: TRBV10-3; j_gene: TRBJ2-7; CDR3aa: CAIRRDSSYEQYF; CDR3nt: TGTGCCATCAGGAGAGACAGCTCCTACGAGCAGTACTTC
len: 12; d_gene: NA; abundance: once; v_gene: TRBV11-2; j_gene: TRBJ2-3; CDR3aa: CASSRSTDTQYF; CDR3nt: TGTGCCAGCAGCCGGAGCACAGATACGCAGTATTTT
len: 18; d_gene: NA; abundance: NA; v_gene: TRBV3-1/TRBV3-2; j_gene: TRBJ2-7; CDR3aa: CASSPTGSVWRDSYEQYF; CDR3nt: TGTGCCAGCAGCCCGACAGGGTCGGTTTGGAGGGACTCCTACGAGCAGTACTTC
len: 15; d_gene: TRBD1; abundance: NA; v_gene: TRBV3-1/TRBV3-2; j_gene: TRBJ2-7; CDR3aa: CASSQEWDSSYEQYF; CDR3nt: TGTGCCAGCAGCCAAGAGTGGGACAGCTCCTACGAGCAGTACTTC
len: 15; d_gene: NA; abundance: once; v_gene: TRBV19; j_gene: TRBJ1-6; CDR3aa: CASSPGPGNNSPLHF; CDR3nt: TGTGCCAGTAGTCCGGGACCAGGGAATAATTCACCCCTCCACTTT
len: 14; d_gene: NA; abundance: few; v_gene: TRBV5-6; j_gene: TRBJ1-1; CDR3aa: CASSLGVMNTEAFF; CDR3nt: TGTGCCAGCAGCTTGGGGGTCATGAACACTGAAGCTTTCTTT
len: 15; d_gene: NA; abundance: NA; v_gene: TRBV4-3; j_gene: TRBJ1-1; CDR3aa: CASSQDWVRDTEAFF; CDR3nt: TGCGCCAGCAGCCAAGATTGGGTTAGAGACACTGAAGCTTTCTTT
len: 15; d_gene: NA; abundance: NA; v_gene: TRBV5-5; j_gene: TRBJ1-2; CDR3aa: CASSWEVTENYGYTF; CDR3nt: TGTGCCAGCAGCTGGGAAGTGACTGAGAACTATGGCTACACCTTC
len: 13; d_gene: NA; abundance: NA; v_gene: TRBV19; j_gene: TRBJ2-7; CDR3aa: CASRGTDAYEQYF; CDR3nt: TGTGCCAGTAGGGGGACCGACGCCTACGAGCAGTACTTC
len: 12; d_gene: NA; abundance: NA; v_gene: TRBV7-6; j_gene: TRBJ2-5; CDR3aa: CASSPLRETQYF; CDR3nt: TGTGCCAGCAGCCCCCTCCGGGAGACCCAGTACTTC
len: 15; d_gene: TRBD2; abundance: NA; v_gene: TRBV5-1; j_gene: TRBJ2-1; CDR3aa: CASSGVLAGDNEQFF; CDR3nt: TGCGCCAGCAGCGGGGTACTAGCGGGAGACAATGAGCAGTTCTTC
len: 14; d_gene: NA; abundance: NA; v_gene: TRBV3-1/TRBV3-2; j_gene: TRBJ2-7; CDR3aa: CASSHYGRSYEQYF; CDR3nt: TGTGCCAGCAGCCATTACGGTCGCTCCTACGAGCAGTACTTC